The sample holds a few counts of the clone carrying this T cell receptor (beta chain). The data were taken from a study of T cells in Graves' hyperthyroidism and ophthalmopathy. This CDR3 has 14 amino acids. V shed 6 bases and J 6 bases; nucleotides not matched to a gene: 7. Germline V gives CDR1 ENHRY, CDR2 SYGVKD. TCR beta CDR3 regions were amplified from RNA. During a first-round RT-PCR of the TCR CDR3, the HTBI primer set was used. Using its own MiXCR run on the multiplex PCR reads, TCRdb lists one record per CDR3 protein. The sample has approximately 600,000 distinct CDR3 sequences, about 20% seen once.

This clonotype was sampled from a man younger than 45 with Graves' ophthalmopathy. The material sequenced was blood. The chain couples TRBV10-3 to TRBJ2-2, with 7 bases that match TRBD1. The chain's CDR3 is CAISLRDSPGELFF. As DNA, the CDR3 is TGTGCCATCAGCCTCCGGGACAGTCCCGGGGAGCTGTTTTTT.